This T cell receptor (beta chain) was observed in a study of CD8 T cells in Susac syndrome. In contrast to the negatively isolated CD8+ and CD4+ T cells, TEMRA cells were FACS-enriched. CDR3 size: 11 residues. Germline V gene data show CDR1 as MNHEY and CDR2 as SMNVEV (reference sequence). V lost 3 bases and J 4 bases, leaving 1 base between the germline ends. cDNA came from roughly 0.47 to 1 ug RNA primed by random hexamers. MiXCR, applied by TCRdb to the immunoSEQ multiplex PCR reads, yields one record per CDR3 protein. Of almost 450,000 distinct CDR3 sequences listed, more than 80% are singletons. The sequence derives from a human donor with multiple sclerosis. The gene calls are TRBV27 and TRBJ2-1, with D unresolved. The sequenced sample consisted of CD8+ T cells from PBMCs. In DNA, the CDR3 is TGTGCCAGCAGTTTTTACAATGAGCAGTTCTTC. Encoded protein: CASSFYNEQFF.